The present T cell receptor (beta chain) was sequenced within a study of control samples from healthy donors and cancer patients. Profiled with immunoSEQ multiplex PCR; TCRdb holds only in-frame clones, not every one. The repertoire consists of some 79,000 clones, with 80% to 95% occurring once and the leading ten covering about 1.3%. The CDR3 consists of 16 residues. V lost 0 bases and J lost 0, with 10 bases in between. Germline V gene sequence: CDR1 SGHRS, CDR2 YFSETQ. The V and J genes are TRBV5-1 and TRBJ1-3; D gene ambiguous. Material: PBMCs. The TCR sequence derives from a woman aged 40-49 years with lung cancer. The CDR3 spells CASSLGSVGSGNTIYF. DNA of the CDR3: TGCGCCAGCAGCTTGGGGTCGGTGGGCTCTGGAAACACCATATATTTT.